The entry that follows covers one T cell receptor beta chain sequence. What it binds is unknown. This sample is part of a study of regulatory T cells in long-lasting Graves disease. Study results and limitations: Not thyroid tissue but only peripheral blood was studied.

This CDR3 has 14 residues. The J segment lost 9 bases and the V segment lost 4 bases, leaving 8 bases of the junction unmatched. CDR1 SGHRS and CDR2 YFSETQ come from the germline V gene. TCR beta libraries were built with iRepertoire HTBI primers and Arm-PCR of CDR3 regions. TCRdb re-called the multiplex PCR reads through MiXCR, storing one row per CDR3 protein. The data show 380,000 or so distinct CDR3 sequences, with roughly 15% seen just once and 20% held by the top ten. Time point: newly diagnosed GD, antithyroid drugs for less than 3 months. From PBMCs, RNA was extracted and then used to make the TCR library. Separately, the same data were catalogued under a study of T cells in Graves' hyperthyroidism and ophthalmopathy.

The clonotype comes from a woman aged 18-35 years with Graves disease. The chain uses TRBV5-1 and TRBJ2-1; 9 bases fit TRBD2. Sequencing was performed on peripheral blood mononuclear cells (PBMCs), taken at new diagnosis, from a patient treated with antithyroid drugs. The CDR3 DNA reads TGCGCCAGCAGCAGCCAAGGGACTAGCTCTGAGCAGTTCTTC. As protein: CASSSQGTSSEQFF.